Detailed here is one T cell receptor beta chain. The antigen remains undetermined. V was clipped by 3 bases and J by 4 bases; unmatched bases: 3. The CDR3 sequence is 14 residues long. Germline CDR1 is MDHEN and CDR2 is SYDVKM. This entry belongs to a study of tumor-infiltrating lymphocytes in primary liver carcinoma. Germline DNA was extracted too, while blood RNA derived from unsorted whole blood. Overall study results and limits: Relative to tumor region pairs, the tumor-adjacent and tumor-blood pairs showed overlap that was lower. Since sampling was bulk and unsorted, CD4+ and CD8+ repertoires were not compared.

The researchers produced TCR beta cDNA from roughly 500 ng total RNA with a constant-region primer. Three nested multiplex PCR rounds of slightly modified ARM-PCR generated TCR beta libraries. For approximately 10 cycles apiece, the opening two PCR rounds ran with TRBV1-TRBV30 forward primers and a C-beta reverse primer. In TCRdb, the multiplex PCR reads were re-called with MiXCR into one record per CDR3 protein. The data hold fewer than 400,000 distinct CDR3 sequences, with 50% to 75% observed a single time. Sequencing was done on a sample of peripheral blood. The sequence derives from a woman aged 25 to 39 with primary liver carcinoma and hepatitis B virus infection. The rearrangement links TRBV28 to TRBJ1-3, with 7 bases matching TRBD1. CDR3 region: CASSFWTGGNTIYF. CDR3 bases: TGTGCCAGCAGTTTTTGGACAGGAGGAAACACCATATATTTT.